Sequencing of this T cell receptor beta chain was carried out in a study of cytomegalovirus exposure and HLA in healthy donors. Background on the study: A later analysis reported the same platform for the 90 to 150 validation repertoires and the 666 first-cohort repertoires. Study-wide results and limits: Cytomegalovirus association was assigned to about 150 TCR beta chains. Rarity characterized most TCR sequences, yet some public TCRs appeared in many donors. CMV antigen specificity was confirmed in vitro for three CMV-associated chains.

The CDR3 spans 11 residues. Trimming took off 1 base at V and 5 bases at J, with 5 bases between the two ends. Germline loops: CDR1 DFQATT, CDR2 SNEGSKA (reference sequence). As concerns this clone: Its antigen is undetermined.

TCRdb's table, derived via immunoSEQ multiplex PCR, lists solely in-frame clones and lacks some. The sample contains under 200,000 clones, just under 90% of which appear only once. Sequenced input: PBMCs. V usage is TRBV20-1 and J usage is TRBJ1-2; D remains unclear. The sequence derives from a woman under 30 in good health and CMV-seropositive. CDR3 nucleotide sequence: TGCAGTGCTAGAGTAGAGTATGGCTACACCTTC. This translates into CSARVEYGYTF.